Each of the 21 T cell receptor beta chains below was sequenced from the same sample in a study of blood T cell repertoires in COVID-19. Profiled with immunoSEQ multiplex PCR; TCRdb holds only in-frame clones, not every one. The table shows some 240,000 clones, with 85% to 90% occurring only once. The sample taken for sequencing was peripheral blood. These receptors originate from a woman aged 40 to 55 who had recovered from COVID-19.

This chain uses TRBV24-1 with TRBJ2-5; D not resolved. The CDR3 is made up of 15 amino acids. Germline values: CDR1 KGHDR, CDR2 SFDVKD. Trimming shortened V by 0 bases and J by 1 base, and 8 bases separated the two germline ends. The CDR3 sequence is CATSDLRGTQETQYF. DNA of the CDR3: TGTGCCACCAGTGATTTGCGCGGAACCCAAGAGACCCAGTACTTC.

The chain joins TRBV5-1 to TRBJ2-5; TRBD1 aligns across 11 bases. CDR1 SGHRS and CDR2 YFSETQ come from the germline V gene. V shed 4 bases, J shed 1 base, and the junction held 6 bases outside the gene matches. This CDR3 has 16 amino acids. CDR3 sequence: CASSTAGTGGQETQYF. For the CDR3, the DNA is TGCGCCAGCAGCACCGCCGGGACAGGGGGCCAAGAGACCCAGTACTTC.

This rearrangement joins TRBV7-7 to TRBJ2-1; 12 bases map to TRBD2. CDR1 is SSHAT and CDR2 is FNYEAQ in the germline V gene (reference sequence). V shed 5 bases and J 6 bases; nucleotides not matched to a gene: 8. The CDR3 spans 16 residues. The CDR3 spells CASSPLAGGPVNEQFF. The CDR3 DNA is TGTGCCAGCAGCCCACTAGCGGGGGGCCCGGTCAATGAGCAGTTCTTC.

The V gene is TRBV7-2, the J gene TRBJ1-4; no reliable D call. The CDR3 is 14 amino acids. CDR1 and CDR2 from the germline V gene are SGHTA and FQGNSA. Trimming took off 6 bases at V and 3 bases at J, with 11 bases between the two ends. Here the CDR3 DNA reads TGTGCCAGCAGATTGAGGAGTGCTAATGAAAAACTGTTTTTT. Its translation: CASRLRSANEKLFF.

The chain has TRBV27 and TRBJ2-7; perhaps TRBD2 as D (5 bases). The CDR3 runs 17 residues. The germline V gene has CDR1 MNHEY and CDR2 SMNVEV (reference sequence). Trimming stripped 10 bases from V and 1 base from J, with 26 bases between. CDR3 protein: CATALNFRERTSYEQYV. CDR3 coding DNA: TGTGCCACCGCTTTAAACTTTAGGGAGAGGACTTCCTACGAGCAGTACGTC.

The rearrangement links TRBV6-5 to TRBJ1-1; 11 bases match TRBD1. Germline CDR1 is MNHEY and CDR2 is SVGAGI. V trimming: 5 bases; J trimming: 4 bases; junction bases outside the gene matches: 6. The CDR3 loop spans 15 amino acids. The DNA for the CDR3 is TGTGCCAGCAGTCTTCCGGGACAGGGGGTCACTGAAGCTTTCTTT. This sequence encodes CASSLPGQGVTEAFF.

This sequence joins TRBV6-5 and TRBJ1-1, with 7 bases identical to TRBD1. The CDR3 covers 14 residues. The germline CDR1 and CDR2 sequences are MNHEY and SVGAGI. V dropped 8 bases and J dropped 4; count of bases not matched to a gene: 10. Here the CDR3 DNA reads TGTGCCAGCCTAAAACGGGAGGGGGCCACTGAAGCTTTCTTT. This encodes CASLKREGATEAFF.

This clone came up many times. The rearrangement uses TRBV7-9 and TRBJ2-1, with D unresolved. The CDR3 consists of 13 residues. V lost 5 bases to trimming and J lost 6 bases, with 11 bases between them. CDR1 and CDR2 from the germline V gene are SEHNR and FQNEAQ (reference sequence). The CDR3 sequence: CASSLGEANEQFF. The CDR3 coding sequence is TGTGCCAGCAGCCTCGGAGAAGCCAATGAGCAGTTCTTC.

The chain combines TRBV4-1 with TRBJ1-5; D might be TRBD1 (5 bases). V lost 1 base and J lost 10, with 14 bases in between. The CDR3 sequence is 14 residues long. CDR1 MGHRA and CDR2 YSYEKL come from the germline V gene. The CDR3 loop reads CASSQVQGGDPQHF. The CDR3, as DNA: TGCGCCAGCAGCCAAGTCCAGGGAGGGGATCCCCAGCATTTT.

The rearrangement links TRBV28 to TRBJ1-2, with D perhaps matching TRBD1 (5 bases). This CDR3 spans 15 amino acids. The germline V and J ends were trimmed by 6 bases and 5 bases, with 19 bases remaining between them. Germline-derived CDR1 and CDR2 are MDHEN and SYDVKM. In DNA form, the CDR3 reads TGTGCCAGCAGCTTGCTGGGTCAGGGAGGATATGGCTACACCTTC. It encodes CASSLLGQGGYGYTF.

This chain joins TRBV6-5 and TRBJ2-5, with a possible D match to TRBD2 (6 bases). The CDR3 covers 15 residues. V dropped 7 bases and J dropped 4 bases, with 19 bases sitting between them. Germline-derived CDR1 and CDR2 are MNHEY and SVGAGI. The CDR3 sequence: CASTQRPGGGETQYF. The CDR3 DNA sequence: TGTGCCAGCACTCAGAGGCCCGGGGGAGGAGAGACCCAGTACTTC.

V and J are TRBV7-3 and TRBJ2-3; the match to TRBD2 covers 13 bases. This CDR3 region has 16 residues. Germline CDR1 and CDR2: SGHTA and FQGTGA. Trimming removed 5 bases from V and 5 bases from J; junction bases left unmatched: 7. The chain's CDR3 is CASSPTSGGRIDTQYF. In DNA form, the CDR3 reads TGTGCCAGCAGCCCGACTAGCGGGGGGCGAATAGATACGCAGTATTTT. The complete variable domain, with remaining parts taken from reference TRBV7-3 and TRBJ2-3, reads GAGVSQTPSNKVTEKGKYVELRCDPISGHTALYWYRQSLGQGPEFLIYFQGTGAADDSGLPNDRFFAVRPEGSVSTLKIQRTERGDSAVYLCASSPTSGGRIDTQYFGPGTRLTVL.

The gene calls are TRBV7-9 and TRBJ2-5, with D unclear. The CDR3 consists of 15 residues. Trimming took off 1 base at V and 0 bases at J, with 9 bases between the two ends. Germline V gene data show CDR1 as SEHNR and CDR2 as FQNEAQ (reference sequence). The CDR3 nucleotides read TGTGCCAGCAGCTTAGGTTTGTCTTACCAAGAGACCCAGTACTTC. Its translation: CASSLGLSYQETQYF.

This clone appeared a single time. The V and J genes are TRBV7-9 and TRBJ2-4; 8 bases agree with TRBD1. CDR3 size: 15 residues. Trimming cost V 5 bases and J 2 bases; bases outside gene matches: 5. Germline-derived CDR1 and CDR2 are SEHNR and FQNEAQ (reference sequence). The CDR3 here is CASSQQGGSKNIQYF. The CDR3, as DNA: TGTGCCAGCAGCCAACAGGGGGGATCCAAAAACATTCAGTACTTC. The complete variable domain, with remaining parts taken from reference TRBV7-9 and TRBJ2-4, reads DTGVSQNPRHKITKRGQNVTFRCDPISEHNRLYWYRQTLGQGPEFLTYFQNEAQLEKSRLLSDRFSAERPKGSFSTLEIQRTEQGDSAMYLCASSQQGGSKNIQYFGAGTRLSVL.

The V gene is TRBV7-9, the J gene TRBJ2-5, with D possibly matching TRBD2 (6 bases). Deletions cut 6 bases from V and 1 base from J, with 12 bases between. CDR3 length: 14 amino acids. The germline V gene encodes CDR1 SEHNR and CDR2 FQNEAQ (reference sequence). For the CDR3, the DNA is TGTGCCAGCAGTCCACCGGGAGTCCAAGAGACCCAGTACTTC. Encoded protein: CASSPPGVQETQYF.

The rearrangement joins TRBV5-8 to TRBJ2-6, with D maybe TRBD2 (5 bases). CDR1 is SGHTS and CDR2 is YDEGEE in the germline V gene. The CDR3 sequence is 15 residues long. The V gene lost 4 bases and the J gene lost 1 base, with 9 bases spanning the gap. The CDR3 protein is CASSIGVSGANVLTF. CDR3 DNA sequence: TGTGCCAGCAGCATCGGGGTGTCTGGGGCCAACGTCCTGACTTTC.

The CDR3 loop reads CASSLQGERAEKLFF. The CDR3, as DNA: TGTGCCAGCAGTCTACAGGGTGAAAGGGCTGAAAAACTGTTTTTT. The V call is TRBV2, the J call TRBJ1-4; perhaps TRBD1 as D (6 bases). The CDR3 sequence is 15 residues long. Germline V gene sequence: CDR1 SNHLY, CDR2 FYNNEI. V shed 5 bases and J shed 7 bases, with 17 bases lying between them.

This chain joins TRBV11-2 and TRBJ1-1; TRBD1 might be the D (5 bases). V lost 5 bases, J lost 1 base, and 8 bases lay in between. Germline V lookup: CDR1 SGHAT, CDR2 FQNNGV. This CDR3 contains 13 residues. The CDR3: CASSPGENTEAFF. Written as DNA, the CDR3 is TGTGCCAGCAGCCCGGGGGAGAACACTGAAGCTTTCTTT.

This clone was counted between two and nine times. This CDR3 reads CASSQFIQGENEKLFF. CDR3 DNA: TGTGCCAGCAGCCAATTCATACAGGGGGAGAATGAAAAACTGTTTTTT. The chain joins TRBV4-2 to TRBJ1-4; 8 positions match TRBD1. V shed 2 bases and J 5 bases; nucleotides not matched to a gene: 7. Germline CDR1 and CDR2: LGHNA and YNFKEQ. The CDR3 contains 16 residues.

The chain uses TRBV5-6 and TRBJ1-1, with 10 bases that match TRBD1. Germline V gene lookup returns CDR1 SGHDT and CDR2 YYEEEE. The CDR3 is 13 residues long. Trimming removed 4 bases from V and 4 bases from J; junction bases left unmatched: 1. Here the CDR3 reads CASSRDRGTEAFF. The CDR3 region has the DNA TGTGCCAGCAGCCGGGACAGGGGCACTGAAGCTTTCTTT.

This chain joins TRBV6-5 and TRBJ2-7, with D possibly being TRBD2 (6 bases). Trimming took off 5 bases at V and 2 bases at J, with 16 bases between the two ends. The germline V gene has CDR1 MNHEY and CDR2 SVGAGI. This CDR3 comprises 15 residues. The CDR3 DNA sequence: TGTGCCAGCAGTCCTCACCAGCCGGGGGCCTACGAGCAGTACTTC. This translates into CASSPHQPGAYEQYF.